This TCR beta chain is drawn from a study of tumor and adjacent non-tumor tissue in lung cancer. At the level of the study: Histology: about 13 adenocarcinoma, a couple of squamous cell carcinoma, 1 small cell lung cancer. Stage I to III disease affected about ten men and several women aged roughly 31 to 80.

No cell sorting was done before RNA was extracted from the tissue. Distant lung tissue was collected more than 3 cm away from the tumor edge. This CDR3 has 13 amino acids. Regarding the study as a whole: Compared with tumor, normal lung showed significantly lower TCR diversity.

TCRbeta libraries were built with three rounds of nested PCR, modified from ARM-PCR. TCRdb re-called the multiplex PCR reads with MiXCR, one entry per CDR3 protein. The profile shows about 77,000 distinct CDR3 sequences, about 80% of them singletons. Details on this clonotype: Antigen specificity is unknown. The junction shows a germline mismatch at one end, possibly a read error.

The clonotype comes from a man between 70 and 80 years old with non-small cell lung cancer. The V and J genes are TRBV12-3 or TRBV12-4 and TRBJ2-1; D not resolved. Sequenced: distant non-tumor lung tissue. DNA for the CDR3: TGTGCCAACAGTCCAGAGATGTACAATGAGCACTTCTTC. Protein: CANSPEMYNEHFF.